The present T cell receptor beta chain was sequenced within a study of shared clonotypes between healthy human individuals. Overall study findings and caveats: Approximately 5% was the fraction of naive CD4 clonotypes found shared across a few donors. Non-shared clonotypes displayed generation probabilities falling below those of clonotypes present in all four donors.

Donors comprised healthy HIV-negative adults lacking recent acute infections or vaccinations. This was a deep-level run. Sequencing was performed with immunoSEQ multiplex PCR; in TCRdb, only in-frame clones are kept and a portion is missing. The table lists 2 million to 2.5 million clones, 90% to 97% of them singletons, with less than 0.15% in the top ten. Of note for this clone: What it recognizes is unknown.

The CDR3 consists of 16 residues. Trimming pared 0 bases from V and 1 base from J, leaving 9 bases between. Germline loops: CDR1 ENHRY, CDR2 SYGVKD. The gene calls are TRBV10-3 and TRBJ2-2, with D possibly TRBD1 on 5 matching bases. Source material: naive CD4+ T cells sorted from blood. Subset meaning: CD45RA+ positively selected. The clonotype originates from a man younger than 35 in good health. This chain's CDR3 is CAISESGVLNTGELFF. The CDR3, as DNA: TGTGCCATCAGTGAGTCAGGGGTGCTGAACACCGGGGAGCTGTTTTTT.